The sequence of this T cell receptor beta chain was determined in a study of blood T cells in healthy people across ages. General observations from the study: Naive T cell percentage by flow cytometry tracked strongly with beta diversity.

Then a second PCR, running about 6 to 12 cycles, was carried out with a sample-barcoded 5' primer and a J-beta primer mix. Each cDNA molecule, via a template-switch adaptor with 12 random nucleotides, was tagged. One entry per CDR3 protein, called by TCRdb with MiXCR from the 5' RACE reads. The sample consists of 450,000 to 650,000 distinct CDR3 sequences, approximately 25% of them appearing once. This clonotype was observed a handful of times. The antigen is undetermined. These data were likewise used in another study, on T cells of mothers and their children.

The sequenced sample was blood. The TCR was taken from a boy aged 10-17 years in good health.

As DNA, the CDR3 is TGCAGTGCTAGCCCCAGGGGGACGGTCCGCTACGAGCAGTACTTC. Protein: CSASPRGTVRYEQYF. This chain joins TRBV20-1 and TRBJ2-5; 7 positions match TRBD1. The end of the DNA fits TRBJ2-7 better, so the J call may be wrong. Germline-derived CDR1 and CDR2 are DFQATT and SNEGSKA (reference sequence). This CDR3 is 15 amino acids long.